This entry lists 28 T cell receptor beta chains sequenced from one sample in a study of T cells expressing NK-cell markers. After re-calling the 5' RACE reads, TCRdb lists one entry per CDR3 protein, DNA absent. The ten most abundant clones cover 6% to 8% of a sample with about 440,000 distinct CDR3 sequences. Specimen: blood T cells: a sorted CD56 or NKG2C T cell subset, CD4+ or CD8+ T cells, or bulk PBMC T cells (not recorded which). The receptors were sampled from a woman between 18 and 69 years old in good health.

The V and J genes are TRBV18 and TRBJ2-5. Germline assignment: CDR1 KGHSH and CDR2 LQKENI. The CDR3 is 14 amino acids. CDR3 in amino acids: CASSPMGSGETQYF.

The V and J genes are TRBV12-3 or TRBV12-4 and TRBJ1-1; the TCRdb call, TRBD1, lacks DNA for checking. The CDR3 spans 12 residues. The CDR3 sequence: CASSDRGTEAFF.

This chain links TRBV6-5 with TRBJ1-2. CDR1 and CDR2 from the germline V gene are MNHEY and SVGAGI. The CDR3 is 15 residues long. The CDR3 spells CASSYSTGRVDGYTF.

The chain is built from TRBV7-2 and TRBJ2-7; TCRdb outputs TRBD2, but without DNA this stays unchecked. The germline gives CDR1 SGHTA, CDR2 FQGNSA. CDR3 length: 13 residues. The chain's CDR3 is CASSPWEGYEQYF.

The V call is TRBV5-4, the J call TRBJ2-7; TCRdb's assignment of TRBD1 cannot be checked, as there is no DNA. Germline lookup yields CDR1 SGHNT and CDR2 YYREEE (reference sequence). The CDR3 contains 15 residues. This CDR3 reads CASSLGQGFSYEQYF.

This chain links TRBV12-3 or TRBV12-4 with TRBJ1-2; no DNA is available, so the TRBD1 call from TCRdb remains unchecked. This CDR3 has 15 amino acids. CDR3 loop: CASSFYDRGGRGYTF.

The CDR3: CASSLSLGNEQFF. The genes are TRBV5-1 and TRBJ2-1. The length of the CDR3 is 13 residues. The germline V gene has CDR1 SGHRS and CDR2 YFSETQ.

This chain links TRBV20-1 with TRBJ2-5; TCRdb's D call of TRBD2 is untestable without DNA. Germline V gene data show CDR1 as DFQATT and CDR2 as SNEGSKA (reference sequence). The length of the CDR3 is 13 residues. CDR3 loop: CSAPRGVQETQYF.

The V call is TRBV28, the J call TRBJ1-2. The CDR3 sequence is 13 residues long. The germline CDR1 and CDR2 sequences are MDHEN and SYDVKM. CDR3: CASSFVGQDGYTF.

The rearrangement uses TRBV5-4 and TRBJ2-6; TCRdb indicates TRBD1, and absent DNA this call remains unverified. CDR3 length equals 18 residues. Germline assignment: CDR1 SGHNT and CDR2 YYREEE (reference sequence). CDR3 protein: CASSLGGQGAPGANVLTF. The full variable domain, rest sourced from reference TRBV5-4 and TRBJ2-6, is ETGVTQSPTHLIKTRGQQVTLRCSSQSGHNTVSWYQQALGQGPQFIFQYYREEENGRGNFPPRFSGLQFPNYSSELNVNALELDDSALYLCASSLGGQGAPGANVLTFGAGSRLTVL.

The chain couples TRBV20-1 to TRBJ2-1; TCRdb picks TRBD1, but there is no DNA to check that call. Per the germline V gene, CDR1 is DFQATT and CDR2 is SNEGSKA (reference sequence). The CDR3 runs 17 residues. CDR3: CSARQGDRGRVNNEQFF.

The chain employs TRBV20-1 and TRBJ2-3; absent DNA, TCRdb's TRBD1 call cannot be checked. The CDR3 has 13 residues. Germline V gene data show CDR1 as DFQATT and CDR2 as SNEGSKA (reference sequence). The CDR3 spells CRLRDRSTDTQYF.

The V and J genes are TRBV7-2 and TRBJ1-2; without DNA, the TCRdb call of TRBD1 cannot be checked. This CDR3 region has 13 residues. CDR1 and CDR2 (germline): SGHTA, FQGNSA. The CDR3 region is CASSLVGADGYTF.

The CDR3 sequence: CASNWGVQAYNEQFF. The genes are TRBV7-2 and TRBJ2-1; TCRdb outputs TRBD1, but without DNA this stays unchecked. The CDR3 extends over 15 amino acids. Germline CDR1 and CDR2: SGHTA and FQGNSA.

The chain has TRBV12-3 or TRBV12-4 and TRBJ2-1; TCRdb gives TRBD1 as the D gene, but with no DNA this cannot be confirmed. This CDR3 region has 15 residues. CDR3 residues: CASRIRDPLGNEQFF.

The chain is built from TRBV28 and TRBJ2-2; TCRdb indicates TRBD2, and absent DNA this call remains unverified. The CDR3 runs 14 residues. The germline CDR1 and CDR2 sequences are MDHEN and SYDVKM. The CDR3 here is CASSLGHNTGELFF.

The V call is TRBV3-1, the J call TRBJ1-5; with no DNA, the TCRdb D assignment of TRBD1 cannot be verified. Germline V gene sequence: CDR1 LGHDT, CDR2 YNNKEL (reference sequence). The CDR3 runs to 14 residues. CDR3 residues: CASSQGGGPQPQHF.

The chain recombines TRBV6-5 with TRBJ1-1. The V gene's germline CDR1 is MNHEY and CDR2 SVGAGI. This CDR3 is 15 amino acids long. CDR3 sequence: CASSYREVLNTEAFF.

This chain uses TRBV18 with TRBJ2-7; lacking DNA, the TRBD1 call made by TCRdb goes unchecked. This CDR3 contains 15 residues. The V gene's germline CDR1 is KGHSH and CDR2 LQKENI. The CDR3 sequence: CASSPSTQGFYEQYF.

The chain links TRBV12-3 or TRBV12-4 to TRBJ2-2; the TCRdb D gene call, TRBD1, has no DNA to confirm it. The CDR3 covers 16 residues. The chain's CDR3 is CASSPGEGTNTGELFF.

The rearrangement joins TRBV3-1 to TRBJ2-1; the D gene TCRdb calls, TRBD2, cannot be checked with no DNA. This CDR3 spans 15 amino acids. Germline CDR1 and CDR2: LGHDT and YNNKEL (reference sequence). The CDR3 is CASSQPSGAYGEQFF.

V gene TRBV12-3 or TRBV12-4 combines with J gene TRBJ2-1; as DNA is missing, the TRBD1 call by TCRdb cannot be tested. The length of the CDR3 is 14 residues. The CDR3 loop is CASTWTGAGNEQFF.

This rearrangement joins TRBV7-2 to TRBJ1-1; TCRdb's D call of TRBD1 is untestable without DNA. This CDR3 comprises 14 residues. Germline CDR1 reads SGHTA; CDR2 reads FQGNSA. The CDR3 loop reads CASSLASRDTEAFF.

The chain combines TRBV23-1 with TRBJ2-3. TRBV23-1 has ORF status, its function being uncertain. This CDR3 region has 13 residues. The CDR3 region is CASSQSRGDTQYF.

CDR3 in amino acids: CASSQDGERGYNEQFF. The chain recombines TRBV4-3 with TRBJ2-1; TCRdb's D call, TRBD2, is unchecked because there is no DNA. The CDR3 sequence is 16 residues long. The germline gives CDR1 LGHNA, CDR2 YSLEER.

The J gene is TRBJ2-5, the V gene TRBV20-1; TCRdb's D call, TRBD2, is unchecked because there is no DNA. CDR1 is DFQATT and CDR2 is SNEGSKA in the germline V gene (reference sequence). The CDR3 runs 12 residues. CDR3 loop: CSARRGSETQYF.

The chain carries TRBV28 and TRBJ2-7; the TCRdb D gene call, TRBD2, has no DNA to confirm it. The germline CDR1 and CDR2 sequences are MDHEN and SYDVKM. This CDR3 contains 15 residues. CDR3 sequence: CAIKVAGGPSYEQYF.

The chain carries TRBV19 and TRBJ1-1; the D call of TRBD1 rests on TCRdb alone, since no DNA is present to check it. The CDR3 covers 14 residues. CDR1 and CDR2 from the germline V gene are LNHDA and SQIVND (reference sequence). CDR3: CASTDTPLNTEAFF. The entire variable domain, with the rest obtained from reference TRBV19 and TRBJ1-1, is as follows: DGGITQSPKYLFRKEGQNVTLSCEQNLNHDAMYWYRQDPGQGLRLIYYSQIVNDFQKGDIAEGYSVSREKKESFPLTVTSAQKNPTAFYLCASTDTPLNTEAFFGQGTRLTVV.